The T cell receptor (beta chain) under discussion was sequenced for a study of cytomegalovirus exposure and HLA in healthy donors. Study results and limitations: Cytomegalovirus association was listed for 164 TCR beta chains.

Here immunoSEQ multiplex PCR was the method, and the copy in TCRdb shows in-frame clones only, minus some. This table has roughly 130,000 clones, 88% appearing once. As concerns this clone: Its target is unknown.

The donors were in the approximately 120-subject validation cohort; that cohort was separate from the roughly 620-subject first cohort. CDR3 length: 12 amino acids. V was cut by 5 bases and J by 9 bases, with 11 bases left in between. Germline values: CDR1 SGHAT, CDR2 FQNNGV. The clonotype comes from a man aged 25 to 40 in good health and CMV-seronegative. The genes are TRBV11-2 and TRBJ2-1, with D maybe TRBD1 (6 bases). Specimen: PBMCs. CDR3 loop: CASSVQDSEQFF. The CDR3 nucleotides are TGTGCCAGCAGCGTGCAGGACAGTGAGCAGTTCTTC.